This is a list of T cell receptor beta chains from one sample in a study of cytomegalovirus exposure and HLA in healthy donors. Only in-frame clones appear in the TCRdb table, and some are missing; sequencing was by immunoSEQ multiplex PCR. The sample holds roughly 200,000 clones, roughly 86% seen once. The sequenced sample was PBMCs. The source is a man aged 30 to 45 in good health and CMV-seropositive. CDR3s leave out the opening cysteine and the closing phenylalanine or tryptophan. Each record gives: J gene, V gene, D gene, CDR3 protein. D genes are given only for firm matches.

J: TRBJ2-5; V: TRBV4-1; D: -; CDR3: ASSQVDLFAFDGTQY
J: TRBJ2-7; V: TRBV2; D: TRBD1; CDR3: ASSNRGHISSYEQY
J: TRBJ2-2; V: TRBV25-1; D: -; CDR3: ASSVQGKRPSGELF
J: TRBJ2-7; V: TRBV6-5; D: -; CDR3: ASTDSAEQY
J: TRBJ2-2; V: TRBV5-1; D: TRBD1; CDR3: ASGTGGTGELF
J: TRBJ1-2; V: TRBV5-4; D: TRBD1; CDR3: ASSFQGAGGYT
J: TRBJ2-5; V: TRBV11-1; D: TRBD2; CDR3: ASSSGLAQTETQY
J: TRBJ2-2; V: TRBV5-1; D: -; CDR3: ASSLGRLNTGELF
J: TRBJ2-7; V: TRBV18; D: -; CDR3: ASSPNPPGSYEQY
J: TRBJ1-5; V: TRBV7-2; D: -; CDR3: ASRLGGNQPQH
J: TRBJ1-4; V: TRBV5-1; D: TRBD1; CDR3: ASSLQGENEKLF
J: TRBJ1-2; V: TRBV2; D: -; CDR3: ASSEAGYGYT
J: TRBJ1-4; V: TRBV7-2; D: TRBD1; CDR3: ASSQDRGNEKLF
J: TRBJ2-1; V: TRBV7-6; D: TRBD1; CDR3: ASSLARGPQYNEQF
J: TRBJ1-2; V: TRBV5-1; D: TRBD1; CDR3: ASSTRDRSNYGYT
J: TRBJ1-3; V: TRBV7-2; D: -; CDR3: ASSSDFSGNTIY
J: TRBJ2-1; V: TRBV13; D: -; CDR3: ASSSEGWAYNEQF
J: TRBJ2-3; V: TRBV5-6; D: -; CDR3: ASSSEGGTQY
J: TRBJ2-3; V: TRBV5-1; D: TRBD2; CDR3: ASSFGTNPSTDTQY
J: TRBJ2-5; V: TRBV5-5; D: -; CDR3: ASSLGGPQTQY
J: TRBJ1-6; V: TRBV11-3; D: TRBD1; CDR3: ASSLEGGWDSPLH
J: TRBJ1-6; V: TRBV2; D: -; CDR3: ASSDGGLSYNSPLH
J: TRBJ1-1; V: TRBV5-4; D: -; CDR3: ASSLDGSTEAF
J: TRBJ2-7; V: TRBV5-1; D: TRBD1; CDR3: ASSPRDSDSYEQY
J: TRBJ2-2; V: TRBV27; D: TRBD1; CDR3: ASSPGTGFGELF
J: TRBJ2-2; V: TRBV4-1; D: -; CDR3: ASSQGAWAGELF
J: TRBJ1-2; V: TRBV11-3; D: -; CDR3: ASSLLGAGYT
J: TRBJ2-7; V: TRBV18; D: -; CDR3: ASSPALARSYEQY
J: TRBJ1-6; V: TRBV14; D: -; CDR3: ASSPRLGSNSPLH
J: TRBJ1-2; V: TRBV5-1; D: TRBD1; CDR3: ASSTRTGGDGYGYT
J: TRBJ1-1; V: TRBV2; D: -; CDR3: ASSDLVAGVVGAF
J: TRBJ1-5; V: TRBV6-1; D: TRBD1; CDR3: ASSPRDSRNQPQH
J: TRBJ1-5; V: TRBV4-2; D: -; CDR3: ASSQREGSNQPQH
J: TRBJ2-1; V: TRBV6-5; D: TRBD1; CDR3: ASSYETGGNEQF
J: TRBJ1-1; V: TRBV5-1; D: -; CDR3: ASSSGENTEAF
J: TRBJ2-3; V: TRBV7-3; D: -; CDR3: ASSLNGNRRLDTQY
J: TRBJ2-1; V: TRBV7-9; D: -; CDR3: ASSSTGYGEQF
J: TRBJ1-4; V: TRBV19; D: -; CDR3: ASSIVGAREEKLF
J: TRBJ2-5; V: TRBV25-1; D: -; CDR3: ASSVGEETQY
J: TRBJ2-1; V: TRBV6-1; D: -; CDR3: ASSALGGANAGNNEQF
J: TRBJ1-1; V: TRBV7-9; D: -; CDR3: ASSFLVSENTEAF
J: TRBJ1-1; V: TRBV27; D: TRBD1; CDR3: AKKYRDRDGTEAF
J: TRBJ2-1; V: TRBV5-1; D: TRBD2; CDR3: ATAITGEGHNEQF
J: TRBJ1-1; V: TRBV18; D: TRBD1; CDR3: ASSPTGGTEAF
J: TRBJ2-7; V: TRBV5-6; D: TRBD1; CDR3: ASSSTGVHEQY
J: TRBJ2-1; V: TRBV11-3; D: TRBD1; CDR3: ASSPGQGRNEQF
J: TRBJ2-7; V: TRBV7-3; D: -; CDR3: AGYCRGAVNEQY
J: TRBJ1-2; V: TRBV4-1; D: -; CDR3: ASSQEEGVGYT